This T cell receptor (beta chain) was captured in a study of early T cells in non-severe SARS-CoV-2 infection. Study information: The input, bulk RNA from unsorted whole blood, was sequenced, and chains were unpaired. Study results and caveats: VDJdb matching skewed toward anti-spike CD8 responses, missing private and CD4 specificities.

J gave up 9 bases and V 0 bases, and 7 bases lay outside the gene matches. Germline CDR1 reads DFQATT; CDR2 reads SNEGSKA (reference sequence). This CDR3 region has 14 residues. Ten or more counts support this clonotype. Its matching antigen is unknown. The protocol attached unique molecular identifiers to individual cDNA molecules. TCRdb independently ran MiXCR on the 5' RACE reads; one entry per CDR3 protein. The table includes 42,000 or so distinct CDR3 sequences, approximately 10% detected once. J is TRBJ2-4 and V is TRBV20-1, with 8 bases aligning to TRBD1. The sample consisted of whole blood. The TCR comes from an adult who was a healthcare worker with PCR-confirmed SARS-CoV-2 infection or an uninfected control (not recorded which). The CDR3 protein is CSARDFQGASIQYF. DNA of the CDR3: TGCAGTGCTAGAGATTTTCAGGGGGCGAGCATTCAGTACTTC.